The next 29 T cell receptor beta chains were all read from a single sample in a study of vaccination effects on CD4 cells after COVID-19. This table comes from immunoSEQ multiplex PCR, and its TCRdb copy is limited to in-frame clones, with some not included. The data contain roughly 57,000 clones, around 82% of them singletons. Their antigens remain unidentified. Sequencing in the ViraFEST assay came after antigen-specific CD4+ T cells had been expanded with viral peptide pools, which were used to stimulate PBMC. A roughly 10-day culture period preceded the isolation of CD4+ T cells. Between March and December 2020, the person had a SARS-CoV-2 infection that PCR confirmed. The starting material was CD4+ T cells from PBMCs cultured with HIV peptides, obtained before COVID-19 vaccination. As to subset: HIV-1 Nef peptide pool negative control/reference culture. These TCRs come from a human donor who had a prior SARS-CoV-2 infection.

V and J are TRBV2 and TRBJ1-2; a weak D match, TRBD1 (5 bases). V gave up 5 bases and J gave up 2 bases, with 15 bases separating them. The CDR3 is 15 residues long. CDR1 is SNHLY, CDR2 FYNNEI, per germline. The CDR3 spells CASSLLGTGNYGYTF. CDR3 DNA: TGTGCCAGCAGTCTACTTGGGACTGGCAACTATGGCTACACCTTC.

The V call is TRBV7-3, the J call TRBJ1-2; 10 bases are a match to TRBD1. Germline V lookup: CDR1 SGHTA, CDR2 FQGTGA. This CDR3 spans 14 amino acids. V was clipped by 5 bases and J by 6 bases; unmatched bases: 6. CDR3 DNA: TGTGCCAGCAGCCCTGACAGGGGGCTCGATGGCTACACCTTC. This codes for CASSPDRGLDGYTF. Looking up the rest from reference TRBV7-3 and TRBJ1-2 gives the full variable domain: GAGVSQTPSNKVTEKGKYVELRCDPISGHTALYWYRQSLGQGPEFLIYFQGTGAADDSGLPNDRFFAVRPEGSVSTLKIQRTERGDSAVYLCASSPDRGLDGYTFGSGTRLTVV.

The CDR3 is CASSYKGRSGNTIYF. The CDR3 nucleotides are TGTGCCAGCAGTTACAAGGGCCGCTCTGGAAACACCATATATTTT. The J gene is TRBJ1-3, the V gene TRBV6-5; D remains unclear. Trimming left V 2 bases short and J 0 bases short, with 8 bases between. This CDR3 region has 15 residues. Germline CDR1 is MNHEY and CDR2 is SVGAGI.

There are a few counts of this clone. This sequence joins TRBV30 and TRBJ1-6; D is unclear. Germline CDR1 and CDR2: GTSNPN and SVGIG (reference sequence). The CDR3 consists of 11 residues. The V end was cut by 5 bases, the J end by 7 bases, with 6 bases between. CDR3 amino acids: CAWGLNSPLHF. CDR3 nucleotides: TGTGCCTGGGGCTTAAATTCACCCCTCCACTTT.

The chain combines TRBV5-1 with TRBJ2-2; 12 nucleotides match TRBD2. Trimming cost V 2 bases and J 1 base; bases outside gene matches: 0. Germline V gene data show CDR1 as SGHRS and CDR2 as YFSETQ. The CDR3 has 16 residues. The CDR3 nucleotides read TGCGCCAGCAGCTTACTAGCGGGAGGGAACACCGGGGAGCTGTTTTTT. It translates to CASSLLAGGNTGELFF.

The chain has TRBV30 and TRBJ2-3; TRBD2 matches at 8 bases. The germline V gene has CDR1 GTSNPN and CDR2 SVGIG (reference sequence). The CDR3 is 15 residues long. V was pared by 3 bases and J by 3 bases, with 8 bases of the junction left unmatched. CDR3 DNA sequence: TGTGCCTGGAGAGTCAGCGGGAGAGTAACAGATACGCAGTATTTT. It codes for CAWRVSGRVTDTQYF.

V and J are TRBV19 and TRBJ2-7, with 12 positions matching TRBD2. V shed 5 bases and J 5 bases; nucleotides not matched to a gene: 10. This CDR3 comprises 16 residues. Per germline, CDR1 LNHDA and CDR2 SQIVND (reference sequence). The CDR3 region has the DNA TGTGCCAGTAGTCCCTTCTGGCGACTAGCGGGAGACGAGCAGTACTTC. As protein: CASSPFWRLAGDEQYF. Complete variable domain (other parts from reference TRBV19 and TRBJ2-7): DGGITQSPKYLFRKEGQNVTLSCEQNLNHDAMYWYRQDPGQGLRLIYYSQIVNDFQKGDIAEGYSVSREKKESFPLTVTSAQKNPTAFYLCASSPFWRLAGDEQYFGPGTRLTVT.

The V and J genes are TRBV30 and TRBJ1-4; 9 bases map to TRBD1. Germline V gives CDR1 GTSNPN, CDR2 SVGIG (reference sequence). The CDR3 is made up of 15 amino acids. J lost 7 bases, V lost 1 base, and 7 bases had no gene match. This CDR3 is CAWSGDRESREKLFF. CDR3 in DNA: TGTGCCTGGAGTGGGGACAGGGAATCTCGTGAAAAACTGTTTTTT.

This clone was found once. The chain joins TRBV19 to TRBJ2-6, with D possibly matching TRBD1 (5 bases). The CDR3 length is 15 residues. CDR1 LNHDA and CDR2 SQIVND come from the germline V gene (reference sequence). V was clipped by 7 bases and J by 2 bases, with 12 bases between them. CDR3 amino acids: CASKGNTAGANVLTF. The CDR3 DNA reads TGTGCCAGTAAGGGGAATACGGCTGGGGCCAACGTCCTGACTTTC. The full variable domain, its missing parts supplied by reference TRBV19 and TRBJ2-6, is DGGITQSPKYLFRKEGQNVTLSCEQNLNHDAMYWYRQDPGQGLRLIYYSQIVNDFQKGDIAEGYSVSREKKESFPLTVTSAQKNPTAFYLCASKGNTAGANVLTFGAGSRLTVL.

This rearrangement joins TRBV11-3 to TRBJ1-1; tentative D call: TRBD1 (5 bases). Germline V gene lookup returns CDR1 SGHNT and CDR2 YENEEA. This CDR3 is 18 amino acids long. Trimming removed 1 base from V and 3 bases from J, with 21 bases in between. The CDR3 nucleotides read TGTGCCAGCAGCTTAGTGGGCGCTGGGGGAGTACCAGACACTGAAGCTTTCTTT. It translates to CASSLVGAGGVPDTEAFF.

The chain links TRBV19 to TRBJ1-2; the match to TRBD1 covers 8 bases. Germline V lookup: CDR1 LNHDA, CDR2 SQIVND (reference sequence). The CDR3 spans 16 residues. Trimming at V came to 3 bases and at J to 0 bases, leaving 6 bases not matched to a gene. Here the CDR3 reads CASSMKTGATNYGYTF. In DNA form, the CDR3 reads TGTGCCAGTAGTATGAAGACAGGGGCTACTAACTATGGCTACACCTTC.

This rearrangement joins TRBV7-2 to TRBJ1-6, with D possibly TRBD1 on 5 matching bases. The CDR3 is 17 residues long. Germline V lookup: CDR1 SGHTA, CDR2 FQGNSA. V lost 7 bases and J 8 bases, leaving 24 bases between the germline ends. CDR3 sequence reads: CASTPSPGLGVHSPLHF. As DNA, the CDR3 is TGTGCCAGCACTCCCTCCCCAGGGTTGGGGGTGCATTCACCCCTCCACTTT.

The chain has TRBV7-9 and TRBJ2-3; a weak D match, TRBD1 (6 bases). Germline V gene sequence: CDR1 SEHNR, CDR2 FQNEAQ (reference sequence). The CDR3 loop spans 14 amino acids. Trimming pared 5 bases from V and 5 bases from J, leaving 14 bases between. The CDR3 loop reads CASSRTRQEDTQYF. In DNA form, the CDR3 reads TGTGCCAGCAGCCGTACCAGACAGGAAGATACGCAGTATTTT.

This chain connects TRBV6-2 or TRBV6-3 to TRBJ2-5; D is undetermined. V gave up 0 bases and J gave up 2 bases, with 7 bases separating them. CDR1 and CDR2 from the germline V gene are MNHEY and SVGEGT. The CDR3 covers 14 residues. The CDR3 nucleotides read TGTGCCAGCAGTTACTCGACTCCACAAGAGACCCAGTACTTC. Translation: CASSYSTPQETQYF.

The chain employs TRBV21-1 and TRBJ2-1; the table's D call, TRBD1, has no DNA check behind it. TRBV21-1 is a pseudogene locus. This CDR3 has 14 residues. CDR3 protein: CASSKDTGFNEQFF. The DNA for the CDR3 is TGTGCCAGCAGCAAGGACACAGGGTTCAATGAGCAGTTCTTC.

The chain joins TRBV9 to TRBJ2-3, with D possibly TRBD2 on 6 matching bases. CDR3 length: 16 residues. From germline, CDR1 is SGDLS and CDR2 YYNGEE. Trimming removed 8 bases at V and 0 bases at J, with 19 bases between. This CDR3 reads CASGNPGDPSTDTQYF. CDR3 DNA: TGTGCCAGTGGCAACCCGGGGGACCCTAGCACAGATACGCAGTATTTT.

This CDR3 is CASSIGQYEQYF. The CDR3 coding sequence is TGTGCCAGCAGTATAGGACAGTACGAGCAGTACTTC. This chain joins TRBV2 and TRBJ2-7; perhaps TRBD1 as D (6 bases). CDR3 size: 12 residues. Germline V gene sequence: CDR1 SNHLY, CDR2 FYNNEI. Between the trimmed V and J ends, which lost 5 bases and 4 bases, there was a span of 9 bases.

Here the CDR3 reads CASGLGGEGLQPQHF. For the CDR3, the DNA is TGTGCTAGTGGTTTGGGCGGAGAGGGACTTCAGCCCCAGCATTTT. This chain uses TRBV12-5 with TRBJ1-5; TRBD1 might be the D (5 bases). V lost 1 base to trimming and J lost 6 bases, with 13 bases between them. The germline CDR1 and CDR2 sequences are LGHNT and FRNRAP. The CDR3 sequence is 15 residues long.

The chain recombines TRBV18 with TRBJ1-4, with 8 nucleotides matching TRBD1. Germline lookup yields CDR1 KGHSH and CDR2 LQKENI. This CDR3 spans 17 amino acids. The junction had 6 bases not matched to a gene; V was cut back by 2 bases and J by 1 base. The CDR3 loop reads CASSPRTGSGTNEKLFF. CDR3 sequence (DNA): TGTGCCAGCTCACCAAGGACAGGGTCGGGAACTAATGAAAAACTGTTTTTT.

This clone was picked up one time. J is TRBJ2-3 and V is TRBV7-2; 14 positions agree with TRBD2. The length of the CDR3 is 15 residues. V lost 6 bases to trimming and J lost 13 bases; unmatched junction nucleotides: 12. Germline V lookup: CDR1 SGHTA, CDR2 FQGNSA. Here the CDR3 DNA reads TGTGCCAGCAGTAAACGACTAGCGGGGGGGCTGGAAAAGTATTTT. Translating it yields CASSKRLAGGLEKYF.

The CDR3, as DNA: TGTGCCAGCAGCCAATTAGCCGGGAACACCGGGGAGCTGTTTTTT. This encodes CASSQLAGNTGELFF. The chain uses TRBV3-1 (or the pseudogene TRBV3-2) and TRBJ2-2; no definite D call. The CDR3 is 15 residues long. V was cut by 2 bases and J by 1 base, with 8 bases left in between. CDR1 LGHDT and CDR2 YNNKEL come from the germline V gene (reference sequence).

The chain employs TRBV10-3 and TRBJ2-3; a weak D match, TRBD2 (6 bases). The CDR3 has 14 amino acids. Trimming left V 10 bases short and J 2 bases short, with 16 bases between. CDR1 is ENHRY, CDR2 SYGVKD, per germline. The CDR3 sequence: CATVPGSDTDTQYF. CDR3 DNA sequence: TGTGCCACCGTTCCCGGGAGCGACACAGATACGCAGTATTTT.

This clone showed up just a few times. This chain joins TRBV3-1 (or the pseudogene TRBV3-2) and TRBJ1-5; D unresolved. V dropped 0 bases and J dropped 5 bases, with 8 bases sitting between them. CDR1 is LGHDT, CDR2 YNNKEL, per germline (reference sequence). The CDR3 spans 14 residues. The CDR3: CASSQDFGYQPQHF. Here the CDR3 DNA reads TGTGCCAGCAGCCAAGATTTCGGGTATCAGCCCCAGCATTTT.

The V gene is TRBV5-4, the J gene TRBJ2-1, with 7 bases lining up with TRBD1. V shed 1 base and J 7 bases; nucleotides not matched to a gene: 5. This CDR3 has 14 residues. The germline CDR1 and CDR2 sequences are SGHNT and YYREEE (reference sequence). For the CDR3, the DNA is TGTGCCAGCAGCTTGAAAGCGGACAGGAATGAGCAGTTCTTC. Protein product: CASSLKADRNEQFF.

This rearrangement joins TRBV6-6 to TRBJ2-4; a weak D match, TRBD2 (6 bases). Germline lookup yields CDR1 MNHNY and CDR2 SVGAGI (reference sequence). The length of the CDR3 is 15 residues. The ends were cut back, 4 bases at V and 0 bases at J, with 10 bases in the middle. The chain's CDR3 is CASSSPGLAKNIQYF. The CDR3 bases are TGTGCCAGCAGTTCGCCGGGACTAGCCAAAAACATTCAGTACTTC.

The genes are TRBV21-1 and TRBJ2-7; whether TRBD1, the table's D call, matches the DNA was not checked. TRBV21-1 has pseudogene status. This CDR3 is 15 amino acids long. The CDR3 region is CASSRNRDSSYEQYF. CDR3 nucleotide sequence: TGTGCCAGCAGCAGGAACCGGGACAGCTCCTACGAGCAGTACTTC.

The rearrangement links TRBV7-9 to TRBJ1-1; no firm D call. Germline lookup yields CDR1 SEHNR and CDR2 FQNEAQ (reference sequence). Trimming took 2 bases from V and 4 from J, leaving 11 bases between them. This CDR3 region has 14 residues. The CDR3 sequence is CASSLKASGTEAFF. CDR3 DNA: TGTGCCAGCAGCTTAAAGGCCTCCGGCACTGAAGCTTTCTTT.

The DNA for the CDR3 is TGTGCCAGCAGCAACCTCTGGCGGGGGGGCGCGTACAATGAGCAGTTCTTC. Encoded protein: CASSNLWRGGAYNEQFF. The rearrangement links TRBV11-2 to TRBJ2-1, with 9 bases identical to TRBD2. With 5 bases clipped from V and 4 bases from J, the junction kept 12 bases outside the gene matches. CDR3 length: 17 residues. Germline V gene lookup returns CDR1 SGHAT and CDR2 FQNNGV. The full variable domain, with the rest looked up from reference TRBV11-2 and TRBJ2-1, is EAGVAQSPRYKIIEKRQSVAFWCNPISGHATLYWYQQILGQGPKLLIQFQNNGVVDDSQLPKDRFSAERLKGVDSTLKIQPAKLEDSAVYLCASSNLWRGGAYNEQFFGPGTRLTVL.

J is TRBJ1-3 and V is TRBV9; possible D gene TRBD1, 6 bases. The germline gives CDR1 SGDLS, CDR2 YYNGEE. Trimming left V 4 bases short and J 2 bases short, with 13 bases between. There are 15 residues in the CDR3. The CDR3 protein is CASSSDQGTGNTIYF. The CDR3 bases are TGTGCCAGCAGCTCAGACCAGGGGACTGGAAACACCATATATTTT. The full variable domain, in which reference TRBV9 and TRBJ1-3 provide the parts outside the CDR3, is DSGVTQTPKHLITATGQRVTLRCSPRSGDLSVYWYQQSLDQGLQFLIQYYNGEERAKGNILERFSAQQFPDLHSELNLSSLELGDSALYFCASSSDQGTGNTIYFGEGSWLTVV.